The source of this T cell receptor beta chain is a study of cytotoxic CD8 clonotypes in ibrutinib-treated CLL. Across the whole study: Roughly 24 partial and 2 complete responses; at median about 70 months, approximately 15 remitted, roughly 12 progressed. General study results and limits: Contraction or stability on treatment was seen for public clonotypes, which were uncommon.

As for this clone: Its antigen is unknown.

This CDR3 is built from 13 residues. Trimming took off 3 bases at V and 5 bases at J, with 9 bases between the two ends. CDR1 and CDR2 from the germline V gene are SNHLY and FYNNEI. Depth targeted 1 in 200,000 to 1 in 1 million T cells, averaging roughly 9.7x coverage per clonotype. This table comes from immunoSEQ multiplex PCR, and its TCRdb copy is limited to in-frame clones, with some not included. The sample yields fewer than 55,000 clones, roughly 57% seen once. Sequenced material: PBMCs, taken after 24 months of ibrutinib treatment. V is TRBV2 and J is TRBJ2-3; unclear D gene. This sequence originates from a human donor with chronic lymphocytic leukemia. Here the CDR3 reads CASSDTVQDTQYF. As DNA, the CDR3 is TGTGCCAGCAGTGATACAGTCCAAGATACGCAGTATTTT.